A single sample gave rise to the 32 T cell receptor beta chains below, sequenced in a study of T-cell reconstitution after alpha-beta-depleted transplantation in children. Using unique molecular identifiers, the investigators prepared the TCRbeta library. A single record per CDR3 protein comes from TCRdb applying MiXCR to the PCR reads. There are 300,000 or so distinct CDR3 sequences in the sample; approximately 9.6% occur only once, and over 9% lies in the top ten. The starting material was PBMCs from the stem cell graft donor, obtained from the stem cell graft. All receptors derive from a human donor who donated a stem cell graft to a child with SCID.

This clonotype turned up a few times. The chain joins TRBV4-1 to TRBJ2-5; 11 positions agree with TRBD2. CDR1 is MGHRA, CDR2 YSYEKL, per germline. This CDR3 has 17 amino acids. V was clipped by 2 bases and J by 4 bases; unmatched bases: 9. The chain's CDR3 is CASSQTSGGPKAETQYF. The CDR3 nucleotides read TGCGCCAGCAGCCAAACTAGCGGGGGCCCCAAGGCAGAGACCCAGTACTTC.

This clonotype was detected ten times or more. This rearrangement joins TRBV6-6 to TRBJ2-1; TRBD1 matches at 7 bases. The germline gives CDR1 MNHNY, CDR2 SVGAGI (reference sequence). The trim removed 4 bases at V and 9 bases at J, leaving 3 bases unmatched. The CDR3 contains 12 residues. The CDR3 protein is CASSFPGGEQFF. In nucleotides, the CDR3 is TGTGCCAGCAGTTTCCCAGGGGGTGAGCAGTTCTTC.

This clonotype was counted only a few times. This chain links TRBV4-1 with TRBJ1-1; D not resolved. The CDR3 covers 13 residues. Germline lookup yields CDR1 MGHRA and CDR2 YSYEKL. Trimming removed 1 base from V and 4 bases from J, with 7 bases in between. The CDR3, as DNA: TGCGCCAGCAGCCAAGGTATGGCCACTGAAGCTTTCTTT. Amino acid sequence: CASSQGMATEAFF.

In this sample, this clonotype turned up a few times. The chain couples TRBV5-1 to TRBJ2-3, with D unclear. The V end was cut by 4 bases, the J end by 4 bases, with 13 bases between. There are 14 residues in the CDR3. Germline V gene lookup returns CDR1 SGHRS and CDR2 YFSETQ. Written as DNA, the CDR3 is TGCGCCAGCAGCGTATCTGGTCCCCCAGATACGCAGTATTTT. Protein: CASSVSGPPDTQYF.

The rearrangement links TRBV5-1 to TRBJ2-7, with 9 bases that match TRBD1. The germline V gene has CDR1 SGHRS and CDR2 YFSETQ. V lost 4 bases and J lost 0; bases outside the gene matches: 8. The CDR3 length is 16 residues. The CDR3 DNA follows: TGCGCCAGCAGCCGTGCACAGGGGGCTAACTCCTACGAGCAGTACTTC. Translated: CASSRAQGANSYEQYF.

This clonotype has more than one count but fewer than ten. The rearrangement uses TRBV29-1 and TRBJ1-4; D is unclear. In germline, CDR1 is SQVTM, CDR2 ANQGSEA. The CDR3 loop spans 14 amino acids. With 4 bases removed from V and 1 base from J, the gap between germline ends came to 10 bases. CDR3: CSVGYSLTNEKLFF. The CDR3 DNA reads TGCAGCGTTGGCTACAGCCTAACTAATGAAAAACTGTTTTTT.

This clonotype occurred many times. The chain employs TRBV5-5 and TRBJ2-2; TRBD2 is a possible D gene (5 bases). Per the germline V gene, CDR1 is SGHKS and CDR2 is YYEKEE (reference sequence). CDR3 length equals 15 residues. V was trimmed by 0 bases and J by 4 bases, leaving 10 bases between them. CDR3 in DNA: TGTGCCAGCAGCTTGGGGGAGCTTCTCACCGGGGAGCTGTTTTTT. Protein: CASSLGELLTGELFF.

This clonotype turned up a few times. This chain uses TRBV25-1 with TRBJ2-7; tentative D call: TRBD2 (6 bases). Germline V gives CDR1 MGHDK, CDR2 SYGVNS. Trimming cost V 2 bases and J 5 bases, with 13 bases left between them. This CDR3 contains 14 residues. Written as DNA, the CDR3 is TGTGCCAGCAGTGAAGTCGGCGGGATTAACGAGCAGTACTTC. As protein: CASSEVGGINEQYF.

The chain recombines TRBV5-1 with TRBJ2-7, with D tentatively TRBD1 (6 bases). Deletions cut 0 bases from V and 5 bases from J, with 15 bases between. The germline V gene has CDR1 SGHRS and CDR2 YFSETQ. This CDR3 region has 15 residues. CDR3 coding DNA: TGCGCCAGCAGCTTGGACCAGGGGAGTTTCGACGAGCAGTACTTC. It translates to CASSLDQGSFDEQYF.

J is TRBJ2-1 and V is TRBV6-1, with TRBD2 identical over 10 bases. Germline V gene data show CDR1 as MNHNS and CDR2 as SASEGT. This CDR3 is built from 15 residues. V lost 5 bases and J lost 8; bases outside the gene matches: 9. Here the CDR3 DNA reads TGTGCCAGCAGTCAGGGAGCGGGGGGGCTCGATGAGCAGTTCTTC. Its protein product is CASSQGAGGLDEQFF.

This clonotype appeared a few times. The chain is built from TRBV10-3 and TRBJ2-3; 8 bases map to TRBD2. The CDR3 is made up of 17 amino acids. CDR1 is ENHRY, CDR2 SYGVKD, per germline. Germline trimming cut 4 bases from V and 6 bases from J; bases unmatched to any gene: 15. The CDR3 loop reads CAISVGRSAGVGDTQYF. The CDR3 nucleotides read TGTGCCATCAGTGTGGGTCGCTCAGCGGGGGTCGGGGATACGCAGTATTTT.

This rearrangement joins TRBV7-9 to TRBJ2-6; maybe TRBD1 (6 bases). Trimming left V 3 bases short and J 0 bases short, with 12 bases between. The germline CDR1 and CDR2 sequences are SEHNR and FQNEAQ (reference sequence). The CDR3 is made up of 17 amino acids. Here the CDR3 reads CASSLGATNSGANVLTF. CDR3 nucleotide sequence: TGTGCCAGCAGCTTGGGGGCCACGAACTCTGGGGCCAACGTCCTGACTTTC.

This clonotype was counted a few times. The rearrangement joins TRBV20-1 to TRBJ2-7; 8 bases match TRBD1. The CDR3 contains 13 residues. The V segment lost 3 bases and the J segment 3 bases; nucleotides outside the gene matches: 4. Germline CDR1 DFQATT, CDR2 SNEGSKA (reference sequence). This CDR3 reads CSARDREVYEQYF. CDR3 coding DNA: TGCAGTGCTAGGGACAGGGAAGTCTACGAGCAGTACTTC.

Comment on this clonotype: One junction end disagrees with the germline gene, perhaps due to a read error. V is TRBV7-2 and J is TRBJ1-1; perhaps TRBD1 as D (5 bases). This CDR3 has 15 amino acids. In germline, CDR1 is SGHTA, CDR2 FQGNSA. CDR3 coding DNA: TGTGCCAGCAGCTTAGCGCCAGGGTCGAACTCTGAAGCTTTCTTT. Translating gives CASSLAPGSNSEAFF.

The V and J genes are TRBV5-4 and TRBJ2-3; D unresolved. Trimming stripped 0 bases from V and 6 bases from J, with 8 bases between. The CDR3 extends over 13 amino acids. CDR1 is SGHNT, CDR2 YYREEE, per germline (reference sequence). This chain's CDR3 is CASSLDPRDTQYF. The CDR3 coding sequence is TGTGCCAGCAGCTTGGATCCGCGGGATACGCAGTATTTT.

The V call is TRBV14, the J call TRBJ2-2; possibly TRBD1 for D (5 bases). V lost 4 bases to trimming and J lost 3 bases, with 9 bases between them. CDR1 is SGHDN, CDR2 FVKESK, per germline. The CDR3 totals 14 residues. The CDR3 DNA reads TGTGCCAGCAGCCGAGTCAGGGACACCGGGGAGCTGTTTTTT. This codes for CASSRVRDTGELFF.

The rearrangement links TRBV7-9 to TRBJ1-5; 8 bases are shared with TRBD1. The germline CDR1 and CDR2 sequences are SEHNR and FQNEAQ (reference sequence). V shed 3 bases and J 6 bases; nucleotides not matched to a gene: 4. The CDR3 totals 14 residues. The CDR3 loop is CASSFGQGSQPQHF. As DNA, the CDR3 is TGTGCCAGCAGCTTCGGACAGGGAAGTCAGCCCCAGCATTTT.

This clonotype was found many times. The chain uses TRBV29-1 and TRBJ2-1; 7 positions agree with TRBD2. V lost 2 bases and J lost 5; bases outside the gene matches: 6. The CDR3 has 14 amino acids. CDR1 and CDR2 (germline): SQVTM, ANQGSEA. The CDR3 region is CSVEPGLPNNEQFF. The DNA for the CDR3 is TGCAGCGTTGAACCGGGACTACCGAACAATGAGCAGTTCTTC.

The rearrangement uses TRBV20-1 and TRBJ2-1; 7 nucleotides align to TRBD1. V shed 0 bases, J shed 5 bases, and the junction held 7 bases outside the gene matches. Germline V gene sequence: CDR1 DFQATT, CDR2 SNEGSKA (reference sequence). This CDR3 comprises 15 residues. CDR3 in DNA: TGCAGTGCTAGAGATTGGGACAGTCGCCACAATGAGCAGTTCTTC. This codes for CSARDWDSRHNEQFF.

V is TRBV6-5 and J is TRBJ2-1; D might be TRBD2 (6 bases). Trimming removed 0 bases at V and 7 bases at J, with 13 bases between. The CDR3 is made up of 15 amino acids. Germline assignment: CDR1 MNHEY and CDR2 SVGAGI. This CDR3 is CASSYSNGGGNEQFF. The CDR3 region has the DNA TGTGCCAGCAGTTACTCTAACGGGGGAGGAAATGAGCAGTTCTTC.

This rearrangement joins TRBV5-5 to TRBJ2-1; D not resolved. Trimming pared 0 bases from V and 6 bases from J, leaving 13 bases between. Germline V lookup: CDR1 SGHKS, CDR2 YYEKEE (reference sequence). The CDR3 is made up of 15 amino acids. The CDR3 coding sequence is TGTGCCAGCAGCTTGGCCTCATCTTCAGGCAATGAGCAGTTCTTC. Encoded protein: CASSLASSSGNEQFF.

This clonotype was picked up a small number of times. The chain is built from TRBV10-3 and TRBJ1-6; 7 positions agree with TRBD1. V shed 10 bases, J shed 10 bases, and the junction held 4 bases outside the gene matches. Germline assignment: CDR1 ENHRY and CDR2 SYGVKD. This CDR3 has 11 residues. CDR3 residues: CATGGESPLHF. The CDR3 bases are TGTGCCACAGGGGGTGAGTCACCCCTCCACTTT.

The rearrangement uses TRBV20-1 and TRBJ2-5; D not resolved. Germline V gene sequence: CDR1 DFQATT, CDR2 SNEGSKA (reference sequence). V was clipped by 1 base and J by 0 bases, with 6 bases between them. This CDR3 has 13 residues. The CDR3 coding sequence is TGCAGTGCTAGAGGATATAACCAAGAGACCCAGTACTTC. It encodes CSARGYNQETQYF.

This clonotype came up a few times. J is TRBJ1-1 and V is TRBV5-1; D remains ambiguous. Trimming stripped 4 bases from V and 1 base from J, with 8 bases between. Germline V lookup: CDR1 SGHRS, CDR2 YFSETQ. This CDR3 region has 13 residues. As DNA, the CDR3 is TGCGCCAGCAGCCCGATGGGGAACACTGAAGCTTTCTTT. Its translation: CASSPMGNTEAFF.

V and J are TRBV12-3 or TRBV12-4 and TRBJ1-2; D gene ambiguous. CDR3 length: 14 residues. With 8 bases removed from V and 4 bases from J, the gap between germline ends came to 17 bases. DNA of the CDR3: TGTGCCAGCGCCGGGGTGGGGTCATCCTATGGCTACACCTTC. Amino acid sequence: CASAGVGSSYGYTF.

The sample holds many counts of this clonotype. The chain joins TRBV5-1 to TRBJ1-1; weak D call: TRBD1 (5 bases). CDR3 length: 15 amino acids. V was cut by 0 bases and J by 6 bases, with 15 bases left in between. CDR1 and CDR2 (germline): SGHRS, YFSETQ. The CDR3 reads CASSLAGGYGSEAFF. The CDR3 DNA is TGCGCCAGCAGCTTGGCCGGGGGGTATGGCTCTGAAGCTTTCTTT.

The V gene is TRBV12-3 or TRBV12-4, the J gene TRBJ2-1; 9 bases fit TRBD2. The CDR3 loop spans 15 amino acids. Trimming took 6 bases from V and 1 from J; bases not matched to a gene: 4. CDR3 region: CASRVSGGSYNEQFF. DNA for the CDR3: TGTGCCAGCAGAGTAAGCGGGGGGTCCTACAATGAGCAGTTCTTC.

This clonotype has a handful of counts. V is TRBV12-3 or TRBV12-4 and J is TRBJ2-2; maybe TRBD2 (6 bases). The ends were cut back, 7 bases at V and 4 bases at J, with 19 bases in the middle. The CDR3 spans 16 residues. CDR3: CASKPPGLGGTGELFF. CDR3 DNA: TGTGCCAGCAAACCTCCGGGACTCGGAGGCACCGGGGAGCTGTTTTTT.

There are a few counts of this clonotype. This rearrangement joins TRBV6-1 to TRBJ2-7; D might be TRBD1 (5 bases). V was cut by 7 bases and J by 0 bases, with 16 bases left in between. The length of the CDR3 is 15 residues. The germline gives CDR1 MNHNS, CDR2 SASEGT. In DNA, the CDR3 is TGTGCCAGCAATACCCATGGGGCAGGCTCCTACGAGCAGTACTTC. Amino acids: CASNTHGAGSYEQYF.

This rearrangement joins TRBV5-1 to TRBJ2-2; D may correspond to TRBD1 or TRBD2 (5 bases each). This CDR3 region has 17 residues. Germline V gene data show CDR1 as SGHRS and CDR2 as YFSETQ. The ends were cut back, 8 bases at V and 1 base at J, with 21 bases in the middle. The CDR3 DNA sequence: TGCGCCAGGTCCTCCCCCCCGGGACCAGGGAACACCGGGGAGCTGTTTTTT. Translation gives CARSSPPGPGNTGELFF.

This clonotype appeared a few times. The chain is built from TRBV20-1 and TRBJ2-7; either TRBD1 or TRBD2 may fit D (6 bases each). The germline V and J ends were trimmed by 2 bases and 4 bases, with 12 bases remaining between them. The CDR3 totals 13 residues. Germline-derived CDR1 and CDR2 are DFQATT and SNEGSKA (reference sequence). The CDR3 reads CSARRGPGYEQYF. Written as DNA, the CDR3 is TGCAGTGCTAGACGGGGGCCGGGATACGAGCAGTACTTC.

This clonotype was detected a few times. The chain joins TRBV3-1 to TRBJ1-6, with a tentative D call TRBD1 (5 bases). V shed 4 bases and J shed 5 bases, with 18 bases lying between them. Germline V gives CDR1 LGHDT, CDR2 YNNKEL (reference sequence). This CDR3 is built from 17 residues. The CDR3 sequence is CASSPKTQGWNNSPLHF. For the CDR3, the DNA is TGTGCCAGCAGCCCAAAAACGCAGGGCTGGAATAATTCACCCCTCCACTTT.